The TCR beta chain under discussion was sequenced for a study of blood T cell repertoires in COVID-19. At the level of the study: Samples representing acute and convalescent COVID-19 were sourced from the United States, Italy and Spain.

How the authors handled the data: It was from reference gene primer amplification that nucleated cell counts were estimated. Assay used: immunoSEQ multiplex PCR; TCRdb lists only in-frame clones, some missing. Clone size and the V and J calls come from that table; the DNA yielded D and trimming. In the table there are more than 70,000 clones, less than 95% of which are singletons. A single count supports this clone. CDR3 size: 15 residues. The germline CDR1 and CDR2 sequences are MDHEN and SYDVKM. The V end lost 4 bases, the J end lost 8 bases, and 17 bases lay between the germline ends. The clonotype comes from a woman between 18 and 30 years old with acute or convalescent COVID-19. The genes are TRBV28 and TRBJ1-4; weak D call: TRBD1 (5 bases). Material: peripheral blood. As DNA, the CDR3 is TGTGCCAGCAGTTCACGTTTAGGGGCAGGGGAAAAACTGTTTTTT. Its protein is CASSSRLGAGEKLFF. The variable domain in full, with the rest retrieved from reference TRBV28 and TRBJ1-4, is DVKVTQSSRYLVKRTGEKVFLECVQDMDHENMFWYRQDPGLGLRLIYFSYDVKMKEKGDIPEGYSVSREKKERFSLILESASTNQTSMYLCASSSRLGAGEKLFFGSGTQLSVL.